These 17 T cell receptor beta chains were all obtained from the same sample, sequenced in a study of T cell responses to AZD1222 COVID-19 vaccine (TCRdb year 2021). Per the publication, the time point label means: baseline before first vaccination. Library preparation employed the immunoSEQ multiplex PCR assay. What TCRdb holds here is the immuneACCESS table cut down to in-frame rearrangements. Part of the clones is not present; checked against another copy, under half of the missing clones reflect an unresolved V gene, and the others are unexplained. The sample yields about 120,000 clones; around 93% were counted once. Jointly, the top ten make up 13% to 15% of the sample. The source was peripheral blood, collected on day 0 of AZD1222 vaccination. Every receptor here comes from an adult in good health.

The chain couples TRBV13 to TRBJ1-6, with D maybe TRBD1 (5 bases). The CDR3 contains 13 residues. Trimming stripped 2 bases from V and 8 bases from J, with 7 bases between. CDR1 is PRHDT and CDR2 is FYEKMQ in the germline V gene (reference sequence). CDR3 sequence: CASSLSGDSPLHF. The CDR3 DNA reads as TGTGCCAGCAGCTTATCGGGGGATTCACCCCTCCACTTT.

The chain carries TRBV28 and TRBJ1-4, with 8 bases that match TRBD1. V dropped 4 bases and J dropped 6; count of bases not matched to a gene: 4. Per the germline V gene, CDR1 is MDHEN and CDR2 is SYDVKM. The CDR3 totals 14 residues. DNA of the CDR3: TGTGCCAGCAGTTCGACAGGGGTATATGAAAAACTGTTTTTT. This translates into CASSSTGVYEKLFF.

The chain links TRBV19 to TRBJ2-1, with 8 bases aligning to TRBD2. The CDR3 loop spans 21 amino acids. Germline CDR1 LNHDA, CDR2 SQIVND (reference sequence). V shed 3 bases, J shed 0 bases, and the junction held 19 bases outside the gene matches. The CDR3 loop reads CASSIAGGLAGPISSYNEQFF. The CDR3 nucleotides are TGTGCCAGTAGTATTGCCGGGGGGCTAGCGGGCCCAATAAGCTCCTACAATGAGCAGTTCTTC.

This chain connects TRBV27 to TRBJ2-1; D is undetermined. The germline V gene has CDR1 MNHEY and CDR2 SMNVEV (reference sequence). The CDR3 sequence is 12 residues long. V lost 6 bases and J 7 bases, leaving 10 bases between the germline ends. CDR3 DNA: TGTGCCAGCAGGGGCATGGGGAATGAGCAGTTCTTC. This translates into CASRGMGNEQFF.

This clone has more than one count but fewer than ten. This chain joins TRBV3-1 (or the pseudogene TRBV3-2) and TRBJ2-2; tentatively, D is TRBD2 (5 bases). The V gene's germline CDR1 is LGHDT and CDR2 YNNKEL (reference sequence). Trimming shortened V by 0 bases and J by 4 bases, and 9 bases separated the two germline ends. This CDR3 is built from 15 residues. The CDR3 DNA is TGTGCCAGCAGCCAAGACTGGGAGAGCACCGGGGAGCTGTTTTTT. Protein sequence: CASSQDWESTGELFF.

About this clone itself: The sample carries other DNA sequences with the same CDR3. V is TRBV2 and J is TRBJ1-2; 9 bases align to TRBD1. The germline CDR1 and CDR2 sequences are SNHLY and FYNNEI. The J segment lost 8 bases and the V segment lost 6 bases, leaving 4 bases of the junction unmatched. This CDR3 has 12 residues. CDR3 nucleotide sequence: TGTGCCAGCAGAACAGGGGGCGGGGGCTACACCTTC. This sequence encodes CASRTGGGGYTF.

The chain is built from TRBV7-8 and TRBJ1-4, with 7 bases matching TRBD1. V was clipped by 5 bases and J by 8 bases; unmatched bases: 11. The CDR3 is 15 amino acids. Germline CDR1 SGHVS, CDR2 FQNEAQ. The CDR3 DNA sequence: TGTGCCAGCAGCCTGACAGGGCGGCTGGCGGAAAAACTGTTTTTT. This sequence encodes CASSLTGRLAEKLFF.

This rearrangement joins TRBV29-1 to TRBJ1-5; the D gene is possibly TRBD1 (5 bases). Germline CDR1 is SQVTM and CDR2 is ANQGSEA. This CDR3 spans 14 amino acids. V lost 6 bases and J 4 bases, leaving 16 bases between the germline ends. The CDR3 region has the DNA TGCAGCGTATCCGACGGGACGGATAATCAGCCCCAGCATTTT. This sequence encodes CSVSDGTDNQPQHF.

This chain connects TRBV18 to TRBJ1-6; D not certain. The germline V gene encodes CDR1 KGHSH and CDR2 LQKENI. V lost 4 bases to trimming and J lost 7 bases, with 8 bases between them. CDR3 size: 13 residues. The CDR3 sequence: CASSRENNSPLHF. The CDR3 DNA follows: TGTGCCAGCTCACGCGAGAACAATTCACCCCTCCACTTT.

In DNA form, the CDR3 reads TGTGCCATCAGTGACCCAGGGGGCAGCTATGGCTACACCTTC. This codes for CAISDPGGSYGYTF. The V call is TRBV10-3, the J call TRBJ1-2; 8 bases are shared with TRBD1. V gave up 3 bases and J gave up 4 bases; unmatched junction bases: 4. The CDR3 has 14 residues. Germline assignment: CDR1 ENHRY and CDR2 SYGVKD.

With regard to this clone: It is unclear where the CDR3 begins or ends on the DNA, so no DNA is shown, and the CDR3 is as TCRdb lists it. The J gene is TRBJ2-7, the V gene TRBV21-1; the table's D gene call, TRBD1, was not cross checked with the DNA. TRBV21-1 is a known pseudogene. Counting both end residues, the CDR3 totals 16 amino acids. CDR3 residues: CASSPTFGQGAYEQYF.

CDR3 loop: CASSLPDSPNTGELFF. In nucleotides, the CDR3 is TGTGCCAGCAGCTTACCAGACAGCCCGAACACCGGGGAGCTGTTTTTT. The rearrangement joins TRBV7-6 to TRBJ2-2; weak D call: TRBD1 (5 bases). V was shortened by 2 bases and J by 0 bases, with 10 bases between the two germline ends. Germline V gene lookup returns CDR1 SGHVS and CDR2 FNYEAQ. The CDR3 is made up of 16 amino acids.

The CDR3 coding sequence is TGTGCCAGCTCAGAAGACCCGGGACTAGCATGGTACTTC. Translated, it gives CASSEDPGLAWYF. The chain carries TRBV18 and TRBJ2-7; 9 nucleotides align to TRBD2. Trimming cost V 5 bases and J 12 bases; bases outside gene matches: 11. The CDR3 consists of 13 residues. In germline, CDR1 is KGHSH, CDR2 LQKENI. Together with reference TRBV18 and TRBJ2-7, the CDR3 gives the full variable domain: NAGVMQNPRHLVRRRGQEARLRCSPMKGHSHVYWYRQLPEEGLKFMVYLQKENIIDESGMPKERFSAEFPKEGPSILRIQQVVRGDSAAYFCASSEDPGLAWYFGPGTRLTVT.

This chain joins TRBV14 and TRBJ2-1, with a weak D call TRBD1 (6 bases). CDR1 and CDR2 from the germline V gene are SGHDN and FVKESK. This CDR3 region has 20 residues. Trimming shortened V by 6 bases and J by 0 bases, and 27 bases separated the two germline ends. The CDR3 reads CASSHGGSRPFLSSYNEQFF. As DNA, the CDR3 is TGTGCCAGCAGTCATGGGGGCAGCAGGCCCTTTTTGAGCTCCTACAATGAGCAGTTCTTC. The entire variable domain, with the rest obtained from reference TRBV14 and TRBJ2-1, is as follows: EAGVTQFPSHSVIEKGQTVTLRCDPISGHDNLYWYRRVMGKEIKFLLHFVKESKQDESGMPNNRFLAERTGGTYSTLKVQPAELEDSGVYFCASSHGGSRPFLSSYNEQFFGPGTRLTVL.

The CDR3 here is CASSLGPNSNQPQHF. CDR3 sequence (DNA): TGTGCCAGCAGCCTCGGACCCAATAGCAATCAGCCCCAGCATTTT. The chain employs TRBV6-5 and TRBJ1-5, with no clear D. The CDR3 is 15 residues long. The germline gives CDR1 MNHEY, CDR2 SVGAGI. V was trimmed by 6 bases and J by 0 bases, leaving 12 bases between them.

J is TRBJ1-2 and V is TRBV7-9; the D gene is possibly TRBD1 (5 bases). Germline V gene sequence: CDR1 SEHNR, CDR2 FQNEAQ (reference sequence). This CDR3 region has 11 residues. Deletions cut 6 bases from V and 6 bases from J, with 8 bases between. CDR3 loop: CASSIRDGYTF. Written as DNA, the CDR3 is TGTGCCAGCAGTATCAGGGATGGCTACACCTTC.

This chain connects TRBV28 to TRBJ2-2; 10 bases match TRBD2. The ends lost 6 bases at V and 0 bases at J; junction bases unmatched: 7. The CDR3 has 17 residues. Germline V gives CDR1 MDHEN, CDR2 SYDVKM. The CDR3 here is CASSRTSGWTNTGELFF. The CDR3 bases are TGTGCCAGCAGCCGGACTAGCGGTTGGACGAACACCGGGGAGCTGTTTTTT.